This T cell receptor (beta chain) comes out of a study of blood T cell repertoires in COVID-19. V was clipped by 1 base and J by 9 bases, with 22 bases between them. Looked up from germline, CDR1 is LGHDT and CDR2 is YNNKEL (reference sequence). This CDR3 has 17 amino acids. Using immunoSEQ multiplex PCR, the repertoire was profiled, and TCRdb retains in-frame clones only, with some absent. Found here are approximately 210,000 clones, under 90% of them singletons; the top ten hold about 20%. Sequencing input: peripheral blood. This sequence was found in a human donor in a cohort sampled during active COVID-19. V gene TRBV3-1 (or the pseudogene TRBV3-2) combines with J gene TRBJ1-5; D may be TRBD1 (6 bases). CDR3 nucleotide sequence: TGTGCCAGCAGCCAAGGCCCGCCGGGACAAGCTTTTGGGCCCCAGCATTTT. Amino acids: CASSQGPPGQAFGPQHF.